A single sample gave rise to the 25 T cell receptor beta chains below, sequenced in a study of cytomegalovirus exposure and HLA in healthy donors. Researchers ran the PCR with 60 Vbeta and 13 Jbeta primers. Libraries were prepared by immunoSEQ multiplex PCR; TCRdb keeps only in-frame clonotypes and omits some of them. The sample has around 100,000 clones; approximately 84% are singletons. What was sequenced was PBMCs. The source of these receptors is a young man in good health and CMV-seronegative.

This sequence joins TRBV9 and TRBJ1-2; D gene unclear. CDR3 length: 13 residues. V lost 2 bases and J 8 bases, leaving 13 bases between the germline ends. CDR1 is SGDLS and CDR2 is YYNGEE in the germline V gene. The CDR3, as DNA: TGTGCCAGCAGCGTCCTATCGGGGTTAGGCTACACCTTC. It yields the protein CASSVLSGLGYTF.

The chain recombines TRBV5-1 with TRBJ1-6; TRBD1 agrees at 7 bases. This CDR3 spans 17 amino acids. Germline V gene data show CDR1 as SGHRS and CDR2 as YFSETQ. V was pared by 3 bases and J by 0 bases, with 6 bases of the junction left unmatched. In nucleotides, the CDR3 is TGCGCCAGCAGCTCGGGACAGCCGAGCTCCTATAATTCACCCCTCCACTTT. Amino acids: CASSSGQPSSYNSPLHF.

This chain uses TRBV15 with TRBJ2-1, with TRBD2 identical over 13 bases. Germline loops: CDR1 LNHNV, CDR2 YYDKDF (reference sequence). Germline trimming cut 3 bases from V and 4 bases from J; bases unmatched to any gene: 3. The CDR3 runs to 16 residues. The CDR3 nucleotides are TGTGCCACCAGCAGGGGACTAGCGGGACGTTACAATGAGCAGTTCTTC. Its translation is CATSRGLAGRYNEQFF.

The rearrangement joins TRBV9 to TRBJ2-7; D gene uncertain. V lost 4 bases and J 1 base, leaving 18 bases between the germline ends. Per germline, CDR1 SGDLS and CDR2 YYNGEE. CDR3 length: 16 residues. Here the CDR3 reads CASSPRPNIVSYEQYF. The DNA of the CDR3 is TGTGCCAGCAGCCCCCGCCCCAACATCGTTTCCTACGAGCAGTACTTC.

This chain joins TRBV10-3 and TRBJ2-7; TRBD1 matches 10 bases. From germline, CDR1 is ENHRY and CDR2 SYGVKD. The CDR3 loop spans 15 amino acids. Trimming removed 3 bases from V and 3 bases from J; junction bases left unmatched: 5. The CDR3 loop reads CAISEPGTGDYEQYF. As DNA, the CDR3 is TGTGCCATCAGTGAACCCGGGACAGGGGACTACGAGCAGTACTTC.

The CDR3, as DNA: TGTGCCAGTAGTCAACGACAGATCACTCCTAATGAAAAACTGTTTTTT. Translated, it gives CASSQRQITPNEKLFF. V and J are TRBV19 and TRBJ1-4, with D maybe TRBD1 (5 bases). Between the trimmed V and J ends, which lost 5 bases and 3 bases, there was a span of 16 bases. CDR3 size: 16 residues. Germline CDR1 and CDR2: LNHDA and SQIVND (reference sequence).

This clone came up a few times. The CDR3 coding sequence is TGTGCCAGCAGCTTGGGGGCGGGAGGGAGCTGGAATGAGCAGTTCTTC. It is translated as CASSLGAGGSWNEQFF. The rearrangement joins TRBV5-4 to TRBJ2-1; TRBD2 matches at 9 bases. This CDR3 contains 16 residues. The V gene end was trimmed by 0 bases and the J gene end by 7 bases; junction bases not matched to a gene: 8. Germline assignment: CDR1 SGHNT and CDR2 YYREEE (reference sequence).

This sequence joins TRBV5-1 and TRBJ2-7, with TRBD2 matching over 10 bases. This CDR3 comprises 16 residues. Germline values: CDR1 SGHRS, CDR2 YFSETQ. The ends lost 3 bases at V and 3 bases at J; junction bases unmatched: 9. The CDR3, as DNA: TGCGCCAGCAGCTCGTACCAGAGCGGGAGGGACTACGAGCAGTACTTC. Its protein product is CASSSYQSGRDYEQYF.

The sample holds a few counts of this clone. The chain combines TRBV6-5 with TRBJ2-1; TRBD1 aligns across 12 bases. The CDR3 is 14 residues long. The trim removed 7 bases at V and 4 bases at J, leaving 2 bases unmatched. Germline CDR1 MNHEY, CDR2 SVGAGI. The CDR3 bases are TGTGCCAGCAAGGGACAGGGGGCATACAATGAGCAGTTCTTC. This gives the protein CASKGQGAYNEQFF.

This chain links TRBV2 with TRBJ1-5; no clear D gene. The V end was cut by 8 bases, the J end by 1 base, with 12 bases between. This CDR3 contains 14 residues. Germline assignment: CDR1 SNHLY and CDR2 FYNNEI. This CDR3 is CASSRPGSNQPQHF. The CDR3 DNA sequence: TGTGCCAGCTCCCGGCCGGGGAGCAATCAGCCCCAGCATTTT. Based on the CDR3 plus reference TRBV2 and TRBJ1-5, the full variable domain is EPEVTQTPSHQVTQMGQEVILRCVPISNHLYFYWYRQILGQKVEFLVSFYNNEISEKSEIFDDQFSVERPDGSNFTLKIRSTKLEDSAMYFCASSRPGSNQPQHFGDGTRLSIL.

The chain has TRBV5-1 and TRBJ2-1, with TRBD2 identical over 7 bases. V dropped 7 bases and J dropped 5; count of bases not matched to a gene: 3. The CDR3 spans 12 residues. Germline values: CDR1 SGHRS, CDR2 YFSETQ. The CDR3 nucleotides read TGCGCCAGCCGGGGGGTCAACAATGAGCAGTTCTTC. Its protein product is CASRGVNNEQFF.

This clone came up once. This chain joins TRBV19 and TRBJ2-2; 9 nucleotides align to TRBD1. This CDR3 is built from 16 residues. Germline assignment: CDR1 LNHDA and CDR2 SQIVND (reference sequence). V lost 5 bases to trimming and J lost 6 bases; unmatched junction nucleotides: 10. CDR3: CASSPSGTGLSGELFF. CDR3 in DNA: TGTGCCAGTAGTCCTTCCGGGACAGGGCTATCCGGGGAGCTGTTTTTT.

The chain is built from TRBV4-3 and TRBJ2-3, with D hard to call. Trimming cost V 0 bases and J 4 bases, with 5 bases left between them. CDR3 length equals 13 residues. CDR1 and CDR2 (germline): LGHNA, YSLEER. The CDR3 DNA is TGCGCCAGCAGCCAAGATTCGGCAGATACGCAGTATTTT. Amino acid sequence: CASSQDSADTQYF.

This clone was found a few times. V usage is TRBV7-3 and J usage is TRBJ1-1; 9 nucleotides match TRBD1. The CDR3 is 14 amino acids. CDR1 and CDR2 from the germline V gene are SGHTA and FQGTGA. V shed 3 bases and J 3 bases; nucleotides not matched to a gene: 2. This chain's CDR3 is CASSFGQGHTEAFF. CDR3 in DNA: TGTGCCAGCAGCTTCGGACAGGGGCACACTGAAGCTTTCTTT.

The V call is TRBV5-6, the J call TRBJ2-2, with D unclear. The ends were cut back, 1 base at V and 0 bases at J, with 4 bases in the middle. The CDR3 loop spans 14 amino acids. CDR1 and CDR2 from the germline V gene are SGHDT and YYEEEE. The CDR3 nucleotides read TGTGCCAGCAGCTTGACAGCGAACACCGGGGAGCTGTTTTTT. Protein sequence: CASSLTANTGELFF.

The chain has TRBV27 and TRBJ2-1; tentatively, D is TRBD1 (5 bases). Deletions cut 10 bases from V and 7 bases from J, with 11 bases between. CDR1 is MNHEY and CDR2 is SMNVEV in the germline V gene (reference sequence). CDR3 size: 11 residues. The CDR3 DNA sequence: TGTGCCACACAAAGGGGTAATGAGCAGTTCTTC. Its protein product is CATQRGNEQFF.

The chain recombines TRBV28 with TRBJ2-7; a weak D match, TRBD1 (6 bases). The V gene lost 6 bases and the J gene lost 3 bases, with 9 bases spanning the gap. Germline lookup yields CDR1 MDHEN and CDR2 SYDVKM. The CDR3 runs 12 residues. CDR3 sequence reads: CASRQGHYEQYF. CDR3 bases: TGTGCCAGCAGACAGGGACACTACGAGCAGTACTTC.

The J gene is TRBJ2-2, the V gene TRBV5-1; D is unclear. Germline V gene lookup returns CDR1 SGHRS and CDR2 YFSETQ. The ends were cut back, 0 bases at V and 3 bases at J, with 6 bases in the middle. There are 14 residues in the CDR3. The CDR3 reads CASSLAGDTGELFF. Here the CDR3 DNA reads TGCGCCAGCAGCTTGGCAGGTGACACCGGGGAGCTGTTTTTT.

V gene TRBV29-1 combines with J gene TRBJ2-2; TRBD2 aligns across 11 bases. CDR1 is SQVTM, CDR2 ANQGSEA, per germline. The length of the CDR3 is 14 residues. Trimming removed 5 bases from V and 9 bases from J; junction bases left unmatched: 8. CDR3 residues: CSVRVAGGPRELFF. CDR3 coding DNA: TGCAGCGTTAGGGTAGCGGGAGGGCCTAGGGAGCTGTTTTTT.

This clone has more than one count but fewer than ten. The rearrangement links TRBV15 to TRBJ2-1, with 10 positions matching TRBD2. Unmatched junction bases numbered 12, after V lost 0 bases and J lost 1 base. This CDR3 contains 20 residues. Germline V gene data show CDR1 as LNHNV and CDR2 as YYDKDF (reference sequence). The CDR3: CATSRDSWASGSLSYNEQFF. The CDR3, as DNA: TGTGCCACCAGCAGAGATAGTTGGGCTAGCGGGAGTTTATCCTACAATGAGCAGTTCTTC. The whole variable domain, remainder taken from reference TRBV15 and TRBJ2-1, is DAMVIQNPRYQVTQFGKPVTLSCSQTLNHNVMYWYQQKSSQAPKLLFHYYDKDFNNEADTPDNFQSRRPNTSFCFLDIRSPGLGDTAMYLCATSRDSWASGSLSYNEQFFGPGTRLTVL.

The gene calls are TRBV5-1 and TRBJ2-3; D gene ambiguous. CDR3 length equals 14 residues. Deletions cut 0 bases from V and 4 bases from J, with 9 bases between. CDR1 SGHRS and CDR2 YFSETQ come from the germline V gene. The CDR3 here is CASSLAGFPDTQYF. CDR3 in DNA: TGCGCCAGCAGCTTGGCCGGTTTCCCAGATACGCAGTATTTT.

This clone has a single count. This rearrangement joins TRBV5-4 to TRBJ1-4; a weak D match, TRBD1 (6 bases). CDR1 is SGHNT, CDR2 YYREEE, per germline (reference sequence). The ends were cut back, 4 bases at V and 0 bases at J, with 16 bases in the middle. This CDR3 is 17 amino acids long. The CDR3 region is CASSLATGSATNEKLFF. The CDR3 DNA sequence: TGTGCCAGCAGCCTGGCGACAGGCTCCGCAACTAATGAAAAACTGTTTTTT.

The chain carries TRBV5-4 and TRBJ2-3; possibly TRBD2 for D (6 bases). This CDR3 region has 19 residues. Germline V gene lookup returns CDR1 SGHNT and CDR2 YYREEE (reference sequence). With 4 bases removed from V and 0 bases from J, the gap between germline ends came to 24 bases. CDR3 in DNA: TGTGCCAGCAGCCACCCGGTTTCTAGCGACATATATAGCACAGATACGCAGTATTTT. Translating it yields CASSHPVSSDIYSTDTQYF.

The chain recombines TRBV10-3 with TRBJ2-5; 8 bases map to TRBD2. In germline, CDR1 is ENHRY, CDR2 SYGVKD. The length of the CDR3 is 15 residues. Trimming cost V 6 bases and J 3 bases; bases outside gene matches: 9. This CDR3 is CAIRDTTSVKETQYF. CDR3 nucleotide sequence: TGTGCCATCAGAGACACGACTAGCGTCAAAGAGACCCAGTACTTC.

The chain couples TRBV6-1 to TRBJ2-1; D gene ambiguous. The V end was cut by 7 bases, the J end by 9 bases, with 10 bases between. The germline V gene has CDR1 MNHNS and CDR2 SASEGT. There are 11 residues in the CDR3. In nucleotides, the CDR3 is TGTGCCAGCACCTCTCGCAGTGAGCAGTTCTTC. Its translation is CASTSRSEQFF.